These 12 T cell receptor beta chains originate from one sample sequenced in a study of T cell repertoires in cytomegalovirus infection. Via MiXCR, TCRdb re-called the reads, giving one row per CDR3 protein. The repertoire holds approximately 300,000 distinct CDR3 sequences, roughly 25% seen once, with approximately 12% in the top ten. Antigens of these TCRs are unknown. This specimen was cultured PBMCs, taken from culture after CMV antigen stimulation. These receptors all come from a human donor in good health (CMV status not recorded). Some clones in this sample may be carry-over from other donors' samples.

This clonotype was recorded a few times. The chain employs TRBV11-2 and TRBJ1-1, with 9 bases that match TRBD1. The CDR3 has 14 amino acids. Germline V lookup: CDR1 SGHAT, CDR2 FQNNGV. With 6 bases clipped from V and 1 base from J, the junction kept 3 bases outside the gene matches. The CDR3 loop is CASSWTGENTEAFF. As DNA, the CDR3 is TGTGCCAGCAGTTGGACAGGGGAGAACACTGAAGCTTTCTTT. Variable domain in full (rest from reference TRBV11-2 and TRBJ1-1): EAGVAQSPRYKIIEKRQSVAFWCNPISGHATLYWYQQILGQGPKLLIQFQNNGVVDDSQLPKDRFSAERLKGVDSTLKIQPAKLEDSAVYLCASSWTGENTEAFFGQGTRLTVV.

This chain connects TRBV7-4 to TRBJ2-3, with D possibly TRBD2 on 5 matching bases. Trimming removed 1 base at V and 2 bases at J, with 13 bases between. The CDR3 extends over 16 amino acids. Germline assignment: CDR1 SGHVT and CDR2 SQSDAQ. Here the CDR3 reads CASSLGVGVDTDTQYF. DNA for the CDR3: TGTGCCAGCAGCTTAGGGGTGGGAGTGGACACAGATACGCAGTATTTT.

The rearrangement links TRBV20-1 to TRBJ2-1, with D tentatively TRBD2 (5 bases). Germline V gene lookup returns CDR1 DFQATT and CDR2 SNEGSKA (reference sequence). The length of the CDR3 is 13 residues. The germline V and J ends were trimmed by 0 bases and 14 bases, with 17 bases remaining between them. The CDR3 here is CSARDRGSMREFF. Written as DNA, the CDR3 is TGCAGTGCTAGAGATCGGGGTAGCATGAGGGAGTTCTTC.

This sequence joins TRBV4-2 and TRBJ2-3; 14 positions match TRBD2. The CDR3 is 15 amino acids. V shed 4 bases, J shed 7 bases, and the junction held 4 bases outside the gene matches. Germline V gene lookup returns CDR1 LGHNA and CDR2 YNFKEQ. CDR3 in DNA: TGTGCCAGCAGCCCGGGACTAGCGGGAGAACATACGCAGTATTTT. It encodes CASSPGLAGEHTQYF.

This clonotype was detected a few times. This chain's CDR3 is CASSLGDSQTRETQYF. As DNA, the CDR3 is TGCGCCAGCAGCTTGGGGGACAGCCAGACGAGGGAGACCCAGTACTTC. The chain carries TRBV5-1 and TRBJ2-5, with TRBD1 matching 7 bases. V gave up 0 bases and J gave up 5 bases; unmatched junction bases: 10. The CDR3 is 16 amino acids. CDR1 and CDR2 from the germline V gene are SGHRS and YFSETQ.

This clonotype was seen a handful of times. This sequence joins TRBV12-3 or TRBV12-4 and TRBJ1-4; no reliable D call. The CDR3 is made up of 14 amino acids. The V end was cut by 8 bases, the J end by 0 bases, with 10 bases between. For the CDR3, the DNA is TGTGCCAGCGCCCCGAAATCAACTAATGAAAAACTGTTTTTT. Its protein product is CASAPKSTNEKLFF.

The chain combines TRBV19 with TRBJ2-2, with D tentatively TRBD2 (5 bases). This CDR3 region has 14 residues. Germline V CDR1 and CDR2: LNHDA, SQIVND (reference sequence). The CDR3 spells CAARKGVNTGELFF. The DNA of the CDR3 is TGTGCAGCACGGAAGGGAGTTAACACCGGGGAGCTGTTTTTT. Filled out from reference TRBV19 and TRBJ2-2, the complete variable domain reads DGGITQSPKYLFRKEGQNVTLSCEQNLNHDAMYWYRQDPGQGLRLIYYSQIVNDFQKGDIAEGYSVSREKKESFPLTVTSAQKNPTAFYLCAARKGVNTGELFFGEGSRLTVL.

The V call is TRBV5-1, the J call TRBJ1-5, with D possibly TRBD1 on 6 matching bases. Germline CDR1 is SGHRS and CDR2 is YFSETQ. This CDR3 contains 14 residues. V lost 4 bases to trimming and J lost 0 bases, with 8 bases between them. CDR3 sequence reads: CASSQDSSNQPQHF. CDR3 DNA sequence: TGCGCCAGCAGCCAGGACAGTAGCAATCAGCCCCAGCATTTT.

This clonotype was detected many times. The rearrangement links TRBV7-2 to TRBJ1-1, with TRBD1 identical over 9 bases. The CDR3 has 15 amino acids. CDR1 and CDR2 (germline): SGHTA, FQGNSA. With V trimmed by 5 bases and J by 1 base, 5 bases remained unmatched. DNA of the CDR3: TGTGCCAGCAGCATCGGGACAGGGACGAACACTGAAGCTTTCTTT. Its translation: CASSIGTGTNTEAFF.

V gene TRBV11-3 combines with J gene TRBJ2-5, with a tentative D call TRBD1 (5 bases). CDR3 size: 14 residues. The germline V gene has CDR1 SGHNT and CDR2 YENEEA. Trimming shortened V by 1 base and J by 2 bases, and 8 bases separated the two germline ends. The CDR3 is CASSLARAQETQYF. DNA of the CDR3: TGTGCCAGCAGCTTAGCCAGGGCGCAAGAGACCCAGTACTTC. Full variable domain (missing parts from reference TRBV11-3 and TRBJ2-5): EAGVVQSPRYKIIEKKQPVAFWCNPISGHNTLYWYLQNLGQGPELLIRYENEEAVDDSQLPKDRFSAERLKGVDSTLKIQPAELGDSAVYLCASSLARAQETQYFGPGTRLLVL.

A few counts support this clonotype. J is TRBJ2-5 and V is TRBV19; the D is unclear. Per germline, CDR1 LNHDA and CDR2 SQIVND (reference sequence). V was pared by 4 bases and J by 0 bases, with 15 bases between. CDR3 size: 16 residues. The CDR3 DNA reads as TGTGCCAGTAGTAAAATAGGCAGGAGAGACCAAGAGACCCAGTACTTC. The encoded protein is CASSKIGRRDQETQYF.

This chain connects TRBV19 to TRBJ2-1, with D possibly being TRBD2 (5 bases). V shed 0 bases and J shed 3 bases, with 15 bases lying between them. CDR1 is LNHDA and CDR2 is SQIVND in the germline V gene (reference sequence). This CDR3 contains 17 residues. The CDR3 protein is CASSIDFWSGSYNEQFF. The CDR3 bases are TGTGCCAGTAGTATAGATTTTTGGAGCGGAAGCTACAATGAGCAGTTCTTC.